The 17 T cell receptor beta chains below all came from one sample that was sequenced in a study of cytomegalovirus exposure and HLA in healthy donors. The PCR used 60 Vbeta and 13 Jbeta primers. Sequenced by immunoSEQ multiplex PCR; TCRdb stores in-frame clones only, minus some. The sample has hundreds of thousands of clones, around 80% seen once; the top ten hold around 2.9%. Sample: PBMCs. All receptors derive from a woman aged 55-75 years in good health and CMV-seropositive.

The rearrangement uses TRBV28 and TRBJ1-4; TRBD1 agrees at 8 bases. Germline CDR1 is MDHEN and CDR2 is SYDVKM. V lost 5 bases to trimming and J lost 6 bases; unmatched junction nucleotides: 5. The CDR3 is made up of 14 amino acids. CDR3 nucleotides: TGTGCCAGCAGTGCCGGACAGGGTTATGAAAAACTGTTTTTT. Amino acids: CASSAGQGYEKLFF.

V is TRBV7-6 and J is TRBJ2-1, with 15 bases that match TRBD2. This CDR3 has 17 residues. V gave up 1 base and J gave up 9 bases; unmatched junction bases: 7. CDR1 is SGHVS, CDR2 FNYEAQ, per germline. For the CDR3, the DNA is TGTGCCAGCAGCTTAGGGACTAGCGGGAGGGCAAACAGTGAGCAGTTCTTC. It yields the protein CASSLGTSGRANSEQFF.

This clone turned up a few times. The gene calls are TRBV28 and TRBJ2-7, with D perhaps matching TRBD2 (6 bases). The ends were cut back, 5 bases at V and 2 bases at J, with 16 bases in the middle. CDR1 is MDHEN, CDR2 SYDVKM, per germline. This CDR3 comprises 15 residues. The CDR3 sequence is CASSGGTFITYEQYF. The CDR3 DNA sequence: TGTGCCAGCAGTGGGGGGACTTTCATTACCTACGAGCAGTACTTC.

The gene calls are TRBV27 and TRBJ2-5, with TRBD1 matching over 7 bases. This CDR3 region has 15 residues. Trimming cost V 6 bases and J 4 bases; bases outside gene matches: 11. Germline V gene lookup returns CDR1 MNHEY and CDR2 SMNVEV (reference sequence). The CDR3 nucleotides read TGTGCCAGCAGCTCCACACGGGACAGTGTAGAGACCCAGTACTTC. This codes for CASSSTRDSVETQYF.

The table lists this clone with a few counts. The CDR3 loop reads CASSQVAAMNTGELFF. The CDR3 DNA reads TGCGCCAGCAGCCAAGTTGCGGCGATGAACACCGGGGAGCTGTTTTTT. The chain joins TRBV4-1 to TRBJ2-2; D gene uncertain. CDR3 length: 16 residues. From germline, CDR1 is MGHRA and CDR2 YSYEKL. The ends were cut back, 1 base at V and 1 base at J, with 10 bases in the middle.

This rearrangement joins TRBV5-1 to TRBJ2-1, with TRBD2 matching 8 bases. The germline V gene has CDR1 SGHRS and CDR2 YFSETQ. The CDR3 consists of 15 residues. V was clipped by 0 bases and J by 6 bases; unmatched bases: 5. CDR3 bases: TGCGCCAGCAGCTTGGTCGGGGGGGCGTTCAATGAGCAGTTCTTC. Protein product: CASSLVGGAFNEQFF.

V gene TRBV27 combines with J gene TRBJ1-1, with D perhaps matching TRBD1 (5 bases). The CDR3 has 13 amino acids. Germline CDR1 is MNHEY and CDR2 is SMNVEV (reference sequence). V was shortened by 7 bases and J by 5 bases, with 14 bases between the two germline ends. The CDR3 region is CASTPDTSTEAFF. As DNA, the CDR3 is TGTGCCAGCACCCCGGACACTTCGACTGAAGCTTTCTTT.

This sequence joins TRBV29-1 and TRBJ1-6, with D uncertain. The CDR3 totals 13 residues. The V gene's germline CDR1 is SQVTM and CDR2 ANQGSEA. Trimming removed 6 bases at V and 7 bases at J, with 13 bases between. The CDR3 coding sequence is TGCAGCGTAGGAGTTATGGAAAATTCACCCCTCCACTTT. This gives the protein CSVGVMENSPLHF.

This chain connects TRBV5-1 to TRBJ2-2; TRBD2 agrees at 11 bases. The CDR3 contains 17 residues. Germline CDR1 is SGHRS and CDR2 is YFSETQ. V gave up 2 bases and J gave up 6 bases; unmatched junction bases: 9. The chain's CDR3 is CASSFPRLAGWPGELFF. As DNA, the CDR3 is TGCGCCAGCAGCTTTCCCAGACTAGCGGGGTGGCCCGGGGAGCTGTTTTTT.

This chain joins TRBV19 and TRBJ1-5; D ambiguous. V lost 7 bases, J lost 0 bases, and 19 bases lay in between. CDR3 length: 17 amino acids. The germline gives CDR1 LNHDA, CDR2 SQIVND (reference sequence). CDR3 coding DNA: TGTGCCAGTAAGCGGCAGGCGAGAATTTATAGCAATCAGCCCCAGCATTTT. Translation gives CASKRQARIYSNQPQHF.

The gene calls are TRBV18 and TRBJ1-3; D is perhaps TRBD1 (5 bases). Germline lookup yields CDR1 KGHSH and CDR2 LQKENI. The V end lost 6 bases, the J end lost 4 bases, and 19 bases lay between the germline ends. The CDR3 loop spans 16 amino acids. For the CDR3, the DNA is TGTGCCAGCTCGCTGGGACGGGAGTTCGTCGGAAACACCATATATTTT. Amino acid sequence: CASSLGREFVGNTIYF.

The genes are TRBV19 and TRBJ2-2; TRBD1 agrees at 9 bases. The V gene end was trimmed by 6 bases and the J gene end by 6 bases; junction bases not matched to a gene: 8. This CDR3 is built from 15 residues. Germline CDR1 LNHDA, CDR2 SQIVND (reference sequence). The CDR3 region is CASSRGQGGAGELFF. CDR3 sequence (DNA): TGTGCCAGTAGCCGGGGACAGGGAGGCGCCGGGGAGCTGTTTTTT.

This chain links TRBV7-3 with TRBJ1-1; the match to TRBD1 covers 9 bases. CDR1 is SGHTA, CDR2 FQGTGA, per germline. The CDR3 totals 14 residues. With V trimmed by 4 bases and J by 1 base, 1 base remained unmatched. The CDR3 DNA is TGTGCCAGCAGCTCACAGGGGGCGAACACTGAAGCTTTCTTT. Protein sequence: CASSSQGANTEAFF. The variable domain in full, with the rest retrieved from reference TRBV7-3 and TRBJ1-1, is GAGVSQTPSNKVTEKGKYVELRCDPISGHTALYWYRQSLGQGPEFLIYFQGTGAADDSGLPNDRFFAVRPEGSVSTLKIQRTERGDSAVYLCASSSQGANTEAFFGQGTRLTVV.

The gene calls are TRBV7-8 and TRBJ2-1; 12 bases map to TRBD2. V was clipped by 5 bases and J by 2 bases; unmatched bases: 7. CDR1 is SGHVS and CDR2 is FQNEAQ in the germline V gene. This CDR3 has 17 residues. CDR3 in amino acids: CASSLRTSGTTYNEQFF. The CDR3 bases are TGTGCCAGCAGCCTGCGGACTAGCGGGACTACCTACAATGAGCAGTTCTTC.

This clone was observed a few times. The V gene is TRBV6-5, the J gene TRBJ1-4, with a weak D call TRBD1 (5 bases). Trimming removed 5 bases at V and 5 bases at J, with 15 bases between. Per the germline V gene, CDR1 is MNHEY and CDR2 is SVGAGI. The CDR3 covers 15 residues. CDR3 in amino acids: CASSRQWGFNEKLFF. The CDR3 DNA follows: TGTGCCAGCAGTCGACAGTGGGGCTTCAATGAAAAACTGTTTTTT.

The rearrangement links TRBV6-6 to TRBJ2-3, with D possibly TRBD2 on 6 matching bases. There are 16 residues in the CDR3. Between the trimmed V and J ends, which lost 0 bases and 0 bases, there was a span of 10 bases. Germline loops: CDR1 MNHNY, CDR2 SVGAGI (reference sequence). The CDR3 DNA reads as TGTGCCAGCAGTTACTCGGGCGGGACTAGCACAGATACGCAGTATTTT. It translates to CASSYSGGTSTDTQYF.

J is TRBJ1-4 and V is TRBV19, with D tentatively TRBD1 (6 bases). Germline V CDR1 and CDR2: LNHDA, SQIVND (reference sequence). The CDR3 covers 14 residues. Trimming took off 4 bases at V and 3 bases at J, with 9 bases between the two ends. The CDR3 DNA is TGTGCCAGTAGTAGGGACACCTCTAATGAAAAACTGTTTTTT. This translates into CASSRDTSNEKLFF. Full variable domain (remainder filled in from reference TRBV19 and TRBJ1-4): DGGITQSPKYLFRKEGQNVTLSCEQNLNHDAMYWYRQDPGQGLRLIYYSQIVNDFQKGDIAEGYSVSREKKESFPLTVTSAQKNPTAFYLCASSRDTSNEKLFFGSGTQLSVL.